The present entry profiles one TCR beta chain with its context. Its antigen is still unknown. Base qualities are not provided; no much larger clone lies one nucleotide away. The data belong to a study of blood T cell repertoires in COVID-19 (dated by TCRdb to 2020 to 2022). Describing the broader study: Collaborator samples came from the United States, Italy and Spain and covered acute and convalescent phases of COVID-19. The material from the prospective study consisted of cDNA or gDNA derived from T cells, B-cell-depleted T cells, or PBMCs. Deeply sampled blood TCRbeta repertoires from subjects exposed to, actively infected with, or recovered from COVID-19 were included in the dataset. A freely available public database, intended as a resource for researchers studying the immune response to SARS-CoV-2, is where the repertoires were released. Samples came from the ongoing ImmuneRACE study (first 160 participants) plus 1,254 subjects from 6 global collaborators. A de-identified subject ID, COVID-19 status, age in years and sex were almost always included in the sample metadata. HLA class I and class II types, where available, came from metadata supplied by the sample provider rather than from assay-based typing. Here is what the overall study found, with its caveats: Clinical and demographic metadata were provided uncurated, with the amount varying by source and participant.

Collaborating institutions collected whole blood in K2EDTA tubes following their own protocols. For TCRbeta analysis, collaborator samples were shipped as frozen whole blood, as isolated PBMCs, or as DNA extracted from either sample type. TCRbeta CDR3 regions were amplified from genomic DNA by means of the immunoSEQ Assay, a bias-controlled multiplex PCR. As for the original processing: The number of nucleated cells in each sample was estimated by amplification of reference gene primers within the assay. Sequence reads were collapsed and filtered to measure the absolute abundance of every unique TCRbeta CDR3 rearrangement. For each sample, productive Simpson clonality was calculated by taking the square root of Simpson's diversity index across productive rearrangements. Here the immuneACCESS table is served through TCRdb, limited to in-frame sequences with V and J called. Missing clones are a known gap in these copies; in checked studies unresolved V genes cover under half, and the rest lacks a known reason. That table furnishes V, J and clone size, whereas the DNA furnished D and trimming. Present in this sample are approximately 240,000 clones, 82% of which were seen just once. In total, the top ten clones hold approximately 4.9% of the sample.

The germline V gene sets CDR1 to SGHRS and CDR2 to YFSETQ. Trimming at the junction amounts to 3 bases on V and 4 bases on J, and the germline ends lie 16 bases apart. Taken from cysteine to phenylalanine, the CDR3 has 16 residues. Only CDR3 DNA is held: 48 bases, read in frame from base 1. The receptor comes from a woman older than 75 with active or convalescent COVID-19. The specimen was peripheral blood. The rearrangement combines TRBV5-1 with TRBJ2-2, with TRBD1 as a weak D call on 5 bases. The DNA sequence is as follows: TGCGCCAGCAGCTCCGATGGGGCGTTGGGCACCGGGGAGCTGTTTTTT. Translation gives CASSSDGALGTGELFF.